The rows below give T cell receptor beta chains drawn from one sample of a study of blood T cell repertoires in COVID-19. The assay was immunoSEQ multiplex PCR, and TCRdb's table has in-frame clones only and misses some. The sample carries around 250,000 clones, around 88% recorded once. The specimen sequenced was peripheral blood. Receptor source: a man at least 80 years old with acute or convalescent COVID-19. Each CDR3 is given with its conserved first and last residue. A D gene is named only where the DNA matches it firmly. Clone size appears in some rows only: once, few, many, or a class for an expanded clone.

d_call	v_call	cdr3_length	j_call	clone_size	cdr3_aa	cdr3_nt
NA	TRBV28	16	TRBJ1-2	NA	CASSLEGVGVSYGYTF	TGTGCCAGCAGTTTAGAGGGGGTAGGGGTTAGCTATGGCTACACCTTC
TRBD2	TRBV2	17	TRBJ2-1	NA	CASSLVRAGGTYNEQFF	TGTGCCAGCAGTCTTGTGCGAGCGGGGGGTACCTACAATGAGCAGTTCTTC
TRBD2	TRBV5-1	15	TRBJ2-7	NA	CASSLGGRAHYEQYF	TGCGCCAGCAGCTTGGGCGGGAGGGCCCACTACGAGCAGTACTTC
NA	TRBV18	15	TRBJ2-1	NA	CASSPERVSYNEQFF	TGTGCCAGCTCACCAGAGAGGGTCTCCTACAATGAGCAGTTCTTC
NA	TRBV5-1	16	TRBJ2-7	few	CASSLEGAGRPYEQYF	TGCGCCAGCAGCTTGGAGGGGGCGGGAAGACCCTACGAGCAGTACTTC
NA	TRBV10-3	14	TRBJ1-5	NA	CAISERTAISPQHF	TGTGCCATCAGTGAAAGGACAGCAATCAGCCCCCAGCATTTT
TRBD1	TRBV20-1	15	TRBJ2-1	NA	CSASFRTGAYNEQFF	TGCAGTGCTAGTTTTCGGACAGGGGCCTACAATGAGCAGTTCTTC
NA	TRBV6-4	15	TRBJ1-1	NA	CASSDGTVGNTEAFF	TGTGCCAGCAGTGATGGTACAGTCGGGAACACTGAAGCTTTCTTT
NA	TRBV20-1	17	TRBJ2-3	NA	CSASPQGRGGLADTQYF	TGCAGTGCTAGTCCCCAGGGCAGGGGAGGACTAGCAGATACGCAGTATTTT
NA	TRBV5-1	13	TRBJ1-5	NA	CASSWSSNQPQHF	TGCGCCAGCAGTTGGAGTAGCAATCAGCCCCAGCATTTT
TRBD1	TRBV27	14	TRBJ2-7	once	CASSLGQGSYEQYF	TGTGCCAGCAGTTTGGGACAGGGGAGCTACGAGCAGTACTTC
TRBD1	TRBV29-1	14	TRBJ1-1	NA	CSDWTGGAWDEAFF	TGCAGCGACTGGACAGGGGGCGCGTGGGATGAAGCTTTCTTT
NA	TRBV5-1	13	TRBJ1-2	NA	CASSMGGLYGYTF	TGCGCCAGCAGTATGGGGGGGCTTTATGGCTACACCTTC
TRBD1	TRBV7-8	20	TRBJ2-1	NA	CASSLAPSLKDRSSYNEQFF	TGTGCCAGCAGCTTAGCGCCCTCCCTAAAGGACAGGAGCTCCTACAATGAGCAGTTCTTC
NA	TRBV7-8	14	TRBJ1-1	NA	CASTPGRANTEAFF	TGTGCCAGCACGCCCGGTCGTGCGAACACTGAAGCTTTCTTT
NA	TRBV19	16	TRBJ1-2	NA	CASSILDTHSGYGYTF	TGTGCCAGTAGTATTTTGGACACCCACTCGGGCTATGGCTACACCTTC
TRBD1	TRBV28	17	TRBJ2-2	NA	CASSLSPARGFPGELFF	TGTGCCAGCAGTTTATCCCCAGCCAGGGGGTTCCCCGGGGAGCTGTTTTTT
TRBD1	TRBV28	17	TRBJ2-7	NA	CASRPPPGQGETYEQYF	TGTGCCAGCAGGCCCCCCCCCGGACAGGGGGAGACCTACGAGCAGTACTTC
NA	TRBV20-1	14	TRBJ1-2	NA	CSASEKGLGYGYTF	TGCAGTGCTAGTGAGAAGGGGTTGGGCTATGGCTACACCTTC
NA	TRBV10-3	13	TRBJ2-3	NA	CAISESRPDTQYF	TGTGCCATCAGTGAGTCGCGCCCAGATACGCAGTATTTT
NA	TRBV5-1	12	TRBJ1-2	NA	CASSLELSSYTF	TGCGCCAGCAGCTTGGAGCTTTCAAGCTACACCTTC
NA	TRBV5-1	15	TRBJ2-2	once	CASSYSTTNTGELFF	TGCGCCAGCAGCTACTCGACAACGAACACCGGGGAGCTGTTTTTT
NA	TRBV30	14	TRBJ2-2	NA	CASEVHANTGELFF	TGTGCCTCGGAGGTTCACGCGAACACCGGGGAGCTGTTTTTT
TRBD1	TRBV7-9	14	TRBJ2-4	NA	CASSLSGGTYIQYF	TGTGCCAGCAGCTTATCAGGGGGCACGTACATTCAGTACTTC
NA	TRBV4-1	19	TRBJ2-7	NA	CASSQVLANSGDYPYEQYF	TGCGCCAGCAGCCAAGTGCTTGCCAATAGCGGAGATTACCCCTACGAGCAGTACTTC
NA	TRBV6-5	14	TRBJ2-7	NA	CASAARGVRYEQYF	TGTGCCAGCGCCGCCAGGGGAGTGCGGTACGAGCAGTACTTC
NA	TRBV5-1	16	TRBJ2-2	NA	CASSLAGGVSAGELFF	TGCGCCAGCAGCTTGGCCGGCGGGGTATCGGCCGGGGAGCTGTTTTTT
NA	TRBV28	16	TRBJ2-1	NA	CASRESGGGAYNEQFF	TGTGCCAGCCGTGAGTCGGGCGGGGGCGCCTACAATGAGCAGTTCTTC
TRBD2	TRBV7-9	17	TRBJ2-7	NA	CASSLVPTSGRGYEQYF	TGTGCCAGCAGCTTAGTCCCGACTAGCGGGAGAGGATACGAGCAGTACTTC
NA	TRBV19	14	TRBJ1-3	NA	CASSTSSPGNTIYF	TGTGCCAGTAGTACGAGTTCTCCGGGGAACACCATATATTTT
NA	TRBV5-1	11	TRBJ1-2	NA	CASKGVRGYTF	TGCGCCAGCAAAGGGGTCAGGGGCTACACCTTC
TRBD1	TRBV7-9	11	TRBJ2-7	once	CASSSGGAQYF	TGTGCCAGCAGCTCAGGGGGCGCGCAGTACTTC
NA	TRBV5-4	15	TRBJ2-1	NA	CASSREESSYNEQFF	TGTGCCAGCAGCCGGGAAGAGAGCTCCTACAATGAGCAGTTCTTC
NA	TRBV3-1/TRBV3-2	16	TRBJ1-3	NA	CASSQDPRVAGNTIYF	TGTGCCAGCAGCCAAGATCCCCGGGTGGCTGGAAACACCATATATTTT
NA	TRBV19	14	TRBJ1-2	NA	CASSIGDNHYGYTF	TGTGCCAGTAGTATAGGGGACAACCACTATGGCTACACCTTC
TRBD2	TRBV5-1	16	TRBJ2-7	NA	CASSLVFSGRLDEQYF	TGCGCCAGCAGCTTGGTTTTTAGCGGGAGACTCGACGAGCAGTACTTC
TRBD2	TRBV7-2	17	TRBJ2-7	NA	CASSYGTSGRMVYEQYF	TGTGCCAGCAGCTACGGGACTAGCGGGAGGATGGTGTACGAGCAGTACTTC
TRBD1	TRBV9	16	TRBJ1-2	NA	CASSVVGGTGGNGYTF	TGTGCCAGCAGCGTAGTCGGGGGGACAGGGGGCAATGGCTACACCTTT
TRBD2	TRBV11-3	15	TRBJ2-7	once	CASSFGSGTYYEQYF	TGTGCCAGCAGCTTCGGGAGCGGGACCTACTACGAGCAGTACTTC
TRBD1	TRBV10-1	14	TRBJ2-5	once	CASSFTTGRETQYF	TGCGCCAGCAGTTTCACGACAGGGCGGGAGACCCAGTACTTC
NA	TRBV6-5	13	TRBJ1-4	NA	CASSRVGGEKLFF	TGTGCCAGCAGCCGGGTGGGCGGGGAAAAACTGTTTTTT
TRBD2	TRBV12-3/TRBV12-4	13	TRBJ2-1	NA	CASRRLADNEQFF	TGTGCCAGCAGACGTCTAGCGGACAATGAGCAGTTCTTC
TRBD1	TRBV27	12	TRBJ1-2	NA	CASSFAGGGYTF	TGTGCCAGCAGTTTTGCAGGGGGCGGCTACACCTTC
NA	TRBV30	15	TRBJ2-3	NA	CAWSLVSESTDTQYF	TGTGCCTGGAGTTTGGTGAGCGAAAGCACAGATACGCAGTATTTT
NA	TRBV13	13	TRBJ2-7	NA	CAPTVLSCYEQYF	TGTGCCCCCACCGTGTTAAGCTGCTACGAGCAGTACTTC
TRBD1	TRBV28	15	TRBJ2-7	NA	CASSLPGQGADEQYF	TGTGCCAGCAGTCTACCGGGACAGGGGGCGGACGAGCAGTACTTC
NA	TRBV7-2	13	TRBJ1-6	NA	CASSPRDGSPLHF	TGTGCCAGCAGTCCGCGGGATGGGTCACCCCTCCACTTT
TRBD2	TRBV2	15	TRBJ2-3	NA	CASKKAGGPADTQYF	TGTGCCAGCAAAAAGGCGGGGGGGCCTGCAGATACGCAGTATTTT
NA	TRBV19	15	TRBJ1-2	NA	CASSSLETAIGGYTF	TGTGCCAGTAGCTCCCTGGAGACAGCGATCGGTGGCTACACCTTC
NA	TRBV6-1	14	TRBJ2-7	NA	CASSEAPPSTEQYF	TGTGCCAGCAGTGAAGCGCCCCCGAGTACCGAGCAGTACTTC
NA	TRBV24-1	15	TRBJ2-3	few	CATSEARASTDTQYF	TGTGCCACCAGCGAAGCTAGAGCTAGCACAGATACGCAGTATTTT
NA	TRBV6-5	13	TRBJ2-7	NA	CASSPGHRREQYF	TGTGCCAGCAGTCCGGGTCACCGGAGAGAGCAGTACTTC
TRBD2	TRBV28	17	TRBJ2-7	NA	CASSLSSLTSGSYEQYF	TGTGCCAGCAGTTTATCCTCCCTGACTAGCGGATCCTACGAGCAGTACTTC
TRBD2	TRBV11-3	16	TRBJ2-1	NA	CASSSGTSGSYNEQFF	TGTGCCAGCAGCTCCGGGACTAGCGGGAGCTACAATGAGCAGTTCTTC
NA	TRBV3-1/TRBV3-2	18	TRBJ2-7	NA	CASSQDMGKGQRIYEQYF	TGTGCCAGCAGCCAAGATATGGGAAAGGGGCAAAGGATATACGAGCAGTACTTC
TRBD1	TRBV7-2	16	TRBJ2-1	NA	CASSSKTGGDGDEQFF	TGTGCCAGCAGCTCCAAAACAGGGGGCGACGGTGATGAGCAGTTCTTC
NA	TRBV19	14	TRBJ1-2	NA	CASTIGTSNSGYTF	TGTGCCAGTACGATCGGGACTTCAAATTCTGGCTACACCTTC
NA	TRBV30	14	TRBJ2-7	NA	CAWSPGLAPPEQYF	TGTGCCTGGAGCCCGGGACTCGCCCCGCCAGAGCAGTACTTC